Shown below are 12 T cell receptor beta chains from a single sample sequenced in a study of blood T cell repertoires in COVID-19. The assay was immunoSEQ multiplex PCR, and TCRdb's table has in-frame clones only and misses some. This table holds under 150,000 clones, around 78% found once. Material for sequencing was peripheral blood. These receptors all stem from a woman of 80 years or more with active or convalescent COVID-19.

The CDR3 nucleotides read TGTGCCAGCAGCCCTAGGACAGGACTTGCAACTAATGAAAAACTGTTTTTT. Its translation: CASSPRTGLATNEKLFF. The chain combines TRBV9 with TRBJ1-4; TRBD1 agrees at 7 bases. The J segment lost 0 bases and the V segment lost 4 bases, leaving 9 bases of the junction unmatched. Looked up from germline, CDR1 is SGDLS and CDR2 is YYNGEE. The CDR3 spans 17 residues.

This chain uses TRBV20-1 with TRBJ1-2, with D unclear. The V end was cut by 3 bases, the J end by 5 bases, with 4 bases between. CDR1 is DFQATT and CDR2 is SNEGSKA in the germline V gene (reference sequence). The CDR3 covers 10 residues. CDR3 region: CSASMYGYTF. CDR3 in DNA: TGCAGTGCTAGCATGTATGGCTACACCTTC.

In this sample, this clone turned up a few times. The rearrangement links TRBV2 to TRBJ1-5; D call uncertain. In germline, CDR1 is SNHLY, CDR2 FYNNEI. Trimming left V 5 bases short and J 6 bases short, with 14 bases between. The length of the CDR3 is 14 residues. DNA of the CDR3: TGTGCCAGCAGTCTATCGCGGGAGGGTCAGCCCCAGCATTTT. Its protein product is CASSLSREGQPQHF.

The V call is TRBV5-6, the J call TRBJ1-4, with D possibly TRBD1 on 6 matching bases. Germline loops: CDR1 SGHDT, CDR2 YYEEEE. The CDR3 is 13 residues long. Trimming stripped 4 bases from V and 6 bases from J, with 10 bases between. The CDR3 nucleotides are TGTGCCAGCAGCGGGACACAGCATGAAAAACTGTTTTTT. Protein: CASSGTQHEKLFF.

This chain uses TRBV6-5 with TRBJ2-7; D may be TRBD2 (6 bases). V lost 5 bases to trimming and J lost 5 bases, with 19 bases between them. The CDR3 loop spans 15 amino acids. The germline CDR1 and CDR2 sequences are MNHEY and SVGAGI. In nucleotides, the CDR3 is TGTGCCAGCAGTACCGGGTTGGGGGGAGTGGACGAGCAGTACTTC. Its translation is CASSTGLGGVDEQYF.

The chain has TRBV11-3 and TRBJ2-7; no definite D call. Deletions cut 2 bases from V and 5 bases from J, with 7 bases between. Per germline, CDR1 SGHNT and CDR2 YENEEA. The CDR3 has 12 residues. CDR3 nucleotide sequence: TGTGCCAGCAGCTTACATGCGAACGAGCAGTACTTC. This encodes CASSLHANEQYF.

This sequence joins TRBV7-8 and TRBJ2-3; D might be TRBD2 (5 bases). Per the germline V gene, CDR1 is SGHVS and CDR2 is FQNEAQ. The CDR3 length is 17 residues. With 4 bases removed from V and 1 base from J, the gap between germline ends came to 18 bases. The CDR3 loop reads CASSSRLATTRTDTQYF. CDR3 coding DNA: TGTGCCAGCAGCTCCCGCCTAGCCACAACCCGCACAGATACGCAGTATTTT.

As DNA, the CDR3 is TGTGCCAGTAGTCGGTTAGCGGCGAACAATGAGCAGTTCTTC. As protein: CASSRLAANNEQFF. The V and J genes are TRBV19 and TRBJ2-1, with D possibly matching TRBD2 (6 bases). Deletions cut 5 bases from V and 5 bases from J, with 13 bases between. The CDR3 length is 14 residues. Germline V gene lookup returns CDR1 LNHDA and CDR2 SQIVND (reference sequence).

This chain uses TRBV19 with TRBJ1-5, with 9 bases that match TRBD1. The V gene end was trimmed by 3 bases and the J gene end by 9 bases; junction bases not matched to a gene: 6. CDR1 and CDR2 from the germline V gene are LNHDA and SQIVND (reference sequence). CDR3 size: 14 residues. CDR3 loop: CASSMGQGGVPQHF. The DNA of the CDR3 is TGTGCCAGTAGTATGGGACAGGGTGGAGTGCCCCAGCATTTT.

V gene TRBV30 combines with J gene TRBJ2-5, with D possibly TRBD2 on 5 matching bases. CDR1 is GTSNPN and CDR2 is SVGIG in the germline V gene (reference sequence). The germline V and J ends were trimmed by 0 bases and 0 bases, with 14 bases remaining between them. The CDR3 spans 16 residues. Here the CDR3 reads CAWSVLSGSYQETQYF. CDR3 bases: TGTGCCTGGAGTGTACTTTCGGGATCGTACCAAGAGACCCAGTACTTC.

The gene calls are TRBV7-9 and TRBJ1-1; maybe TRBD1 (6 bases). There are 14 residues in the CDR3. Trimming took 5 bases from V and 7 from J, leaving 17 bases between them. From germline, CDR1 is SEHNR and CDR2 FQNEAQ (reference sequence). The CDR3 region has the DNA TGTGCCAGCAGCCCTGGGACAATCTTTGATGAAGCTTTCTTT. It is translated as CASSPGTIFDEAFF. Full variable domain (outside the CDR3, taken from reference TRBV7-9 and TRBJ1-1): DTGVSQNPRHKITKRGQNVTFRCDPISEHNRLYWYRQTLGQGPEFLTYFQNEAQLEKSRLLSDRFSAERPKGSFSTLEIQRTEQGDSAMYLCASSPGTIFDEAFFGQGTRLTVV.

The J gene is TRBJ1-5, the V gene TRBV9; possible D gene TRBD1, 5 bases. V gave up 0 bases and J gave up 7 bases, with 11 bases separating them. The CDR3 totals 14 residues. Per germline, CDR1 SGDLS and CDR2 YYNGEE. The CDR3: CASSVGQGLQPQHF. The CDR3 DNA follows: TGTGCCAGCAGCGTAGGTCAGGGATTGCAGCCCCAGCATTTT.